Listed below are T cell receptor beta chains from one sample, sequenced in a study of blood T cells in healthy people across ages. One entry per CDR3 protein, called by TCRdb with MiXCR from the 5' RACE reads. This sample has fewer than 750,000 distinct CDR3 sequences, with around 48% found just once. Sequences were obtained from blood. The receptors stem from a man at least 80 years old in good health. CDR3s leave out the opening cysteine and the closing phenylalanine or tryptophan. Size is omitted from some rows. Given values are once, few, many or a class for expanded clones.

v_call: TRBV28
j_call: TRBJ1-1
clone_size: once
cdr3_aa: ASSSGGPEAF

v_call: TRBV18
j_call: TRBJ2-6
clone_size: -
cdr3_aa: ASSPEPSGANVLT

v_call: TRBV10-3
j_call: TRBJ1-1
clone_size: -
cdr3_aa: AISDPPGVGNTEAF

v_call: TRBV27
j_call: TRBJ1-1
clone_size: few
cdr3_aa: ASRRTGFTEAF

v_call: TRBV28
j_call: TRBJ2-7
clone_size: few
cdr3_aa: ASSRTSIYEQY

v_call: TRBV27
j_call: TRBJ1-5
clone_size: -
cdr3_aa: AGSLVPLSTNQPQH

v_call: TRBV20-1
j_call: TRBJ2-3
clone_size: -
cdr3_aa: SARDRLTDTQY

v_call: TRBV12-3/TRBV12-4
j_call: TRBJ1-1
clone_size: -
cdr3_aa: ATTAGNTEAF

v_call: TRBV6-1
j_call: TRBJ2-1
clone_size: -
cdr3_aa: ASRQSGRDDNEQF

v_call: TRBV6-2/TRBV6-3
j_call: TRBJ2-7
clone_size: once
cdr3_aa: ASRSRVWVSYEQY

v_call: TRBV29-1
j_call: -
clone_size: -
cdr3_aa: SAETGQGVGIQY

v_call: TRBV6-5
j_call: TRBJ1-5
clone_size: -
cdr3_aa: ANTSASGAQPQH

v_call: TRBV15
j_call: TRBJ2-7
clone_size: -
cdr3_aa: ATSNGAYEQY

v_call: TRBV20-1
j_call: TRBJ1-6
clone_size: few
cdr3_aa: SARDRYNSPLH

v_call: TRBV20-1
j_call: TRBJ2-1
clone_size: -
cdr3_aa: SASGNFNEQF

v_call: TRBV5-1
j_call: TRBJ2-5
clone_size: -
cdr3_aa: ASSAGGGGQETQY

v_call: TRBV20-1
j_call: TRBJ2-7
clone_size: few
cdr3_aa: SARGGRGDESYEQY

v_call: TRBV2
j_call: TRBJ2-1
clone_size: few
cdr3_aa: ASSESSLAGNEQF

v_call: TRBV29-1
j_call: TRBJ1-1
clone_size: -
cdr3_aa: SAKQGGNTEAF

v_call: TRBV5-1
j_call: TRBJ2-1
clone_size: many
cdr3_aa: ASTGQGRMGNEQF

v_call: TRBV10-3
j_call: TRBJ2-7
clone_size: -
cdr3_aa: AISPRGTEQY

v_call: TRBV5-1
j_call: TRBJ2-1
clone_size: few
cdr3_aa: ASSLEASAYNEQF

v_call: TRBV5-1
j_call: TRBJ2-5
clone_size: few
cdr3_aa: ASSDPQGKETQY

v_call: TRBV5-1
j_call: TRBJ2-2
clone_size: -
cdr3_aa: ASNLAGDGELF

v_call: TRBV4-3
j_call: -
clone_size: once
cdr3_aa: ASSHPSRGGDDEQY

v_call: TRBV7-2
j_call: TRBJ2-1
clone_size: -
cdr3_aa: VSSSPGLASNLYNEQF

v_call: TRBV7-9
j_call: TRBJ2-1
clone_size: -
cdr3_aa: ASSLARGLADSGENNEQF

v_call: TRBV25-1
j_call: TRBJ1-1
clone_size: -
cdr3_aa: ASSEWGALNTEAF

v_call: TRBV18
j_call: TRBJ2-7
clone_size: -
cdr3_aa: ASSLLLTSGALGEQY

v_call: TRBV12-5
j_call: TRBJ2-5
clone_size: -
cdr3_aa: ASGASGLGETQY

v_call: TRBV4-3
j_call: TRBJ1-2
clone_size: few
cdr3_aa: ASSQGPGAPDYGYT

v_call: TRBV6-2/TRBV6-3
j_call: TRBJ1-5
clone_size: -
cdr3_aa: ASSSGTVSNQPQH

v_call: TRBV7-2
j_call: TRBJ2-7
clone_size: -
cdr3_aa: ASSLIQYEQY

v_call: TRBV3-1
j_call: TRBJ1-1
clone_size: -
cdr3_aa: ASSGESGANTEAF

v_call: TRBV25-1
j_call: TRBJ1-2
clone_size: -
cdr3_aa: ASSEVRQNYGYT

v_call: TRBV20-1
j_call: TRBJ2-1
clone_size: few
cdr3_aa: SAGLTGARYNEQF